The 28 T cell receptor beta chains presented below share a single source sample, sequenced in a study of blood T cell repertoires in COVID-19. Here immunoSEQ multiplex PCR was the method, and the copy in TCRdb shows in-frame clones only, minus some. This sample has about 190,000 clones, with about nine tenths found just once. Sequencing was performed on peripheral blood. The source of these receptors is a man aged 40-49 years with acute or convalescent COVID-19.

This clone was recorded once. J is TRBJ1-5 and V is TRBV7-8; D not resolved. V was shortened by 2 bases and J by 4 bases, with 12 bases between the two germline ends. This CDR3 is built from 15 residues. Germline CDR1 and CDR2: SGHVS and FQNEAQ. CDR3 bases: TGTGCCAGCAGCTTACTGGGAGGGTGGAATCAGCCCCAGCATTTT. Encoded protein: CASSLLGGWNQPQHF.

Worth noting for this clone: Other nucleotide sequences in the sample specify the same CDR3. This chain joins TRBV2 and TRBJ2-7; possible D gene TRBD1, 5 bases. The CDR3 is made up of 14 amino acids. Trimming removed 3 bases at V and 4 bases at J, with 13 bases between. CDR1 and CDR2 (germline): SNHLY, FYNNEI. The CDR3 sequence: CASSDQGIGYEQYF. In DNA form, the CDR3 reads TGTGCCAGCAGTGATCAGGGAATAGGGTACGAGCAGTACTTC.

The chain couples TRBV4-2 to TRBJ2-5; 9 nucleotides align to TRBD1. Germline CDR1 reads LGHNA; CDR2 reads YNFKEQ. V shed 4 bases and J 2 bases; nucleotides not matched to a gene: 5. The CDR3 contains 15 residues. The CDR3 here is CASSRGTGLQETQYF. Written as DNA, the CDR3 is TGTGCCAGCAGCCGTGGGACAGGGCTACAAGAGACCCAGTACTTC.

This chain joins TRBV6-5 and TRBJ2-7, with D possibly matching TRBD1 (6 bases). The CDR3 loop spans 13 amino acids. From germline, CDR1 is MNHEY and CDR2 SVGAGI. The V end was cut by 6 bases, the J end by 2 bases, with 11 bases between. As DNA, the CDR3 is TGTGCCAGCAGAACCGACAGGCCCTACGAGCAGTACTTC. Its translation is CASRTDRPYEQYF.

The chain uses TRBV5-5 and TRBJ1-4; TRBD1 agrees at 8 bases. The length of the CDR3 is 13 residues. Germline V lookup: CDR1 SGHKS, CDR2 YYEKEE (reference sequence). Germline trimming cut 4 bases from V and 11 bases from J; bases unmatched to any gene: 7. The CDR3 coding sequence is TGTGCCAGCAGCACAGGGGGGGTGTTGAAACTGTTTTTT. Translated: CASSTGGVLKLFF.

The chain recombines TRBV15 with TRBJ1-4; TRBD1 matches at 8 bases. Germline values: CDR1 LNHNV, CDR2 YYDKDF (reference sequence). V gave up 1 base and J gave up 8 bases; unmatched junction bases: 9. The CDR3 contains 16 residues. The CDR3 reads CATSRGIGQGEEKLFF. CDR3 in DNA: TGTGCCACCAGCAGAGGTATAGGACAGGGAGAGGAAAAACTGTTTTTT.

V gene TRBV6-1 combines with J gene TRBJ1-6; unclear D gene. The germline V gene has CDR1 MNHNS and CDR2 SASEGT. The CDR3 runs to 15 residues. The V end lost 0 bases, the J end lost 9 bases, and 12 bases lay between the germline ends. This CDR3 reads CASSEASGSGSPLHF. CDR3 nucleotide sequence: TGTGCCAGCAGTGAAGCATCGGGAAGTGGTTCACCCCTCCACTTT.

This chain connects TRBV18 to TRBJ1-1, with 12 nucleotides matching TRBD1. Germline V gives CDR1 KGHSH, CDR2 LQKENI. The CDR3 contains 17 residues. With 0 bases clipped from V and 1 base from J, the junction kept 3 bases outside the gene matches. CDR3 region: CASSPPGQGAGNTEAFF. The CDR3 coding sequence is TGTGCCAGCTCACCACCGGGACAGGGGGCAGGGAACACTGAAGCTTTCTTT.

V usage is TRBV5-1 and J usage is TRBJ2-7; 10 positions agree with TRBD1. Unmatched junction bases numbered 11, after V lost 7 bases and J lost 7 bases. The germline gives CDR1 SGHRS, CDR2 YFSETQ. This CDR3 is built from 14 residues. In DNA form, the CDR3 reads TGCGCCAGCTCCCTAAGACAGGGGGCGTGGGAGCAGTACTTC. It specifies CASSLRQGAWEQYF.

The V gene is TRBV4-1, the J gene TRBJ2-5; D might be TRBD2 (6 bases). Germline V gene data show CDR1 as MGHRA and CDR2 as YSYEKL. The CDR3 runs 14 residues. With 3 bases removed from V and 8 bases from J, the gap between germline ends came to 16 bases. The CDR3 is CASSHPSRGTTQYF. In DNA, the CDR3 is TGCGCCAGCAGCCACCCTTCTCGAGGGACTACCCAGTACTTC.

J is TRBJ2-3 and V is TRBV5-6; 10 positions match TRBD2. Losses at the gene ends were 4 bases for V and 6 bases for J; bases not matched to a gene: 8. This CDR3 comprises 15 residues. Germline V gene lookup returns CDR1 SGHDT and CDR2 YYEEEE. DNA of the CDR3: TGTGCCAGCAGCCCCTTAGCGGGGGGAAGTGATACGCAGTATTTT. Translation: CASSPLAGGSDTQYF.

The chain employs TRBV28 and TRBJ2-1, with 11 nucleotides matching TRBD2. In germline, CDR1 is MDHEN, CDR2 SYDVKM. V gave up 5 bases and J gave up 0 bases; unmatched junction bases: 9. The CDR3 runs to 18 residues. The CDR3: CASSPGTSGRLSYNEQFF. The CDR3 coding sequence is TGTGCCAGCAGTCCCGGGACTAGCGGAAGACTCTCCTACAATGAGCAGTTCTTC. The whole variable domain, filled in from reference TRBV28 and TRBJ2-1, reads DVKVTQSSRYLVKRTGEKVFLECVQDMDHENMFWYRQDPGLGLRLIYFSYDVKMKEKGDIPEGYSVSREKKERFSLILESASTNQTSMYLCASSPGTSGRLSYNEQFFGPGTRLTVL.

In DNA form, the CDR3 reads TGTGCCATCAGCTGGGGGCCTGGTGAAGCTTTCTTT. This gives the protein CAISWGPGEAFF. This chain links TRBV10-3 with TRBJ1-1; D is perhaps TRBD1 (6 bases). CDR1 and CDR2 from the germline V gene are ENHRY and SYGVKD. V was cut by 6 bases and J by 7 bases, with 12 bases left in between. The CDR3 is 12 residues long.

The chain couples TRBV7-6 to TRBJ1-4, with a tentative D call TRBD1 (5 bases). The CDR3 is 15 amino acids. V dropped 5 bases and J dropped 3 bases, with 13 bases sitting between them. The germline gives CDR1 SGHVS, CDR2 FNYEAQ. This CDR3 is CASSPGRRANEKLFF. CDR3 nucleotides: TGTGCCAGCAGCCCAGGGCGCCGGGCTAATGAAAAACTGTTTTTT.

A single count supports this clone. The chain combines TRBV5-1 with TRBJ1-2; D is perhaps TRBD1 (5 bases). Germline V CDR1 and CDR2: SGHRS, YFSETQ. Trimming removed 1 base from V and 2 bases from J, with 9 bases in between. There are 14 residues in the CDR3. CDR3 protein: CASSLTGENYGYTF. The CDR3 DNA reads as TGCGCCAGCAGCTTGACGGGGGAGAACTATGGCTACACCTTC.

In this sample, this clone turned up once. The rearrangement uses TRBV11-1 and TRBJ2-3; TRBD1 matches at 11 bases. This CDR3 has 15 residues. Trimming cost V 5 bases and J 3 bases; bases outside gene matches: 4. CDR1 and CDR2 (germline): SGHAT, FQDESV (reference sequence). CDR3 sequence: CASSRGQGATDTQYF. In DNA form, the CDR3 reads TGTGCCAGCAGCCGCGGACAGGGGGCGACAGATACGCAGTATTTT.

This chain uses TRBV24-1 with TRBJ2-3, with 9 bases fitting TRBD1. Trimming at V came to 7 bases and at J to 1 base, leaving 5 bases not matched to a gene. The CDR3 is 15 residues long. Germline-derived CDR1 and CDR2 are KGHDR and SFDVKD. The CDR3 here is CATSHRDRGTDTQYF. CDR3 coding DNA: TGTGCCACCAGCCACCGGGACAGGGGCACAGATACGCAGTATTTT.

The rearrangement uses TRBV4-2 and TRBJ1-3, with D tentatively TRBD1 (5 bases). Trimming removed 0 bases from V and 0 bases from J, with 15 bases in between. Germline CDR1 reads LGHNA; CDR2 reads YNFKEQ. The CDR3 sequence is 18 residues long. As DNA, the CDR3 is TGTGCCAGCAGCCAAGATGGTCAGGGAAGAGGCTCTGGAAACACCATATATTTT. As protein: CASSQDGQGRGSGNTIYF.

In this sample, this clone turned up a few times. The V call is TRBV6-6, the J call TRBJ1-1; D perhaps matches TRBD1 (5 bases). CDR1 MNHNY and CDR2 SVGAGI come from the germline V gene (reference sequence). V shed 6 bases and J shed 6 bases, with 20 bases lying between them. The CDR3 sequence is 15 residues long. CDR3 coding DNA: TGTGCCAGCAGCTACACTCAGGGTGAAAGGGCTGAAGCTTTCTTT. It specifies CASSYTQGERAEAFF.

The chain links TRBV10-3 to TRBJ1-4, with a weak D call TRBD1 (6 bases). This CDR3 has 13 residues. Trimming pared 4 bases from V and 10 bases from J, leaving 13 bases between. Germline CDR1 reads ENHRY; CDR2 reads SYGVKD. The DNA of the CDR3 is TGTGCCATCAGTGTCTCAGGGGACGCAAAACTGTTTTTT. Translation gives CAISVSGDAKLFF.

This chain uses TRBV20-1 with TRBJ1-1; D call uncertain. CDR1 is DFQATT, CDR2 SNEGSKA, per germline (reference sequence). V lost 3 bases to trimming and J lost 3 bases, with 17 bases between them. This CDR3 comprises 15 residues. DNA for the CDR3: TGCAGTGCTAGTTCGACCATTACAGCTCACACTGAAGCTTTCTTT. The encoded protein is CSASSTITAHTEAFF.

The chain carries TRBV5-1 and TRBJ2-5; 10 bases match TRBD1. Germline loops: CDR1 SGHRS, CDR2 YFSETQ. J was trimmed by 1 base and V by 4 bases; bases with no gene match: 4. The CDR3 runs 15 residues. CDR3 coding DNA: TGCGCCAGCAGCCCTCGGACAGGGGGCCAAGAGACCCAGTACTTC. Protein sequence: CASSPRTGGQETQYF.

The genes are TRBV5-1 and TRBJ1-1; a weak D match, TRBD1 (6 bases). Germline V gene data show CDR1 as SGHRS and CDR2 as YFSETQ. CDR3 size: 16 residues. Trimming took 4 bases from V and 1 from J, leaving 17 bases between them. CDR3 loop: CASSTGPLTGNTEAFF. The DNA for the CDR3 is TGCGCCAGCAGCACTGGCCCACTGACAGGGAACACTGAAGCTTTCTTT. Filled out from reference TRBV5-1 and TRBJ1-1, the complete variable domain reads KAGVTQTPRYLIKTRGQQVTLSCSPISGHRSVSWYQQTPGQGLQFLFEYFSETQRNKGNFPGRFSGRQFSNSRSEMNVSTLELGDSALYLCASSTGPLTGNTEAFFGQGTRLTVV.

This rearrangement joins TRBV30 to TRBJ1-1; D gene ambiguous. Trimming removed 0 bases from V and 8 bases from J, with 22 bases in between. The CDR3 runs 16 residues. Germline CDR1 is GTSNPN and CDR2 is SVGIG (reference sequence). The CDR3 spells CAWSVLSRILREEAFF. The DNA for the CDR3 is TGTGCCTGGAGTGTACTGAGTCGAATCTTGAGGGAAGAAGCTTTCTTT.

The chain joins TRBV5-1 to TRBJ1-4, with D possibly TRBD1 on 5 matching bases. Germline V gives CDR1 SGHRS, CDR2 YFSETQ. V gave up 1 base and J gave up 6 bases, with 7 bases separating them. This CDR3 has 13 amino acids. The CDR3 spells CASSLSQDEKLFF. The CDR3 DNA reads as TGCGCCAGCAGCTTGTCACAGGATGAAAAACTGTTTTTT.

This clone came up once. The rearrangement joins TRBV5-1 to TRBJ2-5, with a weak D call TRBD2 (5 bases). The CDR3 spans 14 residues. V was cut by 2 bases and J by 4 bases, with 12 bases left in between. Germline V gives CDR1 SGHRS, CDR2 YFSETQ. CDR3 in DNA: TGCGCCAGCAGCTTCGGGGAAACGCGAGAGACCCAGTACTTC. Translated, it gives CASSFGETRETQYF.

The chain links TRBV11-2 to TRBJ2-7, with D maybe TRBD2 (6 bases). The germline V gene has CDR1 SGHAT and CDR2 FQNNGV. Trimming shortened V by 5 bases and J by 1 base, and 15 bases separated the two germline ends. The CDR3 has 15 amino acids. The CDR3 here is CASSAGPTSSYEQYF. The CDR3 DNA follows: TGTGCCAGCAGCGCGGGACCCACCAGTTCCTACGAGCAGTACTTC.

The V and J genes are TRBV5-1 and TRBJ1-6, with a weak D call TRBD1 (6 bases). The CDR3 sequence is 16 residues long. The germline V and J ends were trimmed by 0 bases and 6 bases, with 13 bases remaining between them. Germline loops: CDR1 SGHRS, CDR2 YFSETQ. The CDR3 DNA sequence: TGCGCCAGCAGCTTGGGGGGGCGCGAAGGTAATTCACCCCTCCACTTT. It specifies CASSLGGREGNSPLHF.